This TCR beta chain originates from a study of cytomegalovirus exposure and HLA in healthy donors. Study-level background: The 100 million to 140 million unique TCR beta sequences, from some 170 million T cells, were found by an earlier analysis. Researchers found that just over 80% of 300 to 450 genotyped donors fell within the Caucasian-associated ancestry cluster.

For this clone: The antigen is unknown.

From germline, CDR1 is SGHDN and CDR2 FVKESK. This CDR3 has 15 amino acids. Trimming shortened V by 0 bases and J by 6 bases, and 9 bases separated the two germline ends. In the PCR, 60 Vbeta and 13 Jbeta primers were used. Sequencing was performed with immunoSEQ multiplex PCR; in TCRdb, only in-frame clones are kept and a portion is missing. The table has under 60,000 clones, about 72% seen once; the top ten hold approximately 3.3%. General observations from the study: Researchers reported that a few CMV-associated chains were confirmed in vitro as CMV antigen-specific. It was assumed in the presence/absence analyses that sequencing depth was roughly uniform across donors.

Sequencing was done on a sample of PBMCs. V usage is TRBV14 and J usage is TRBJ1-6, with a possible D match to TRBD1 (5 bases). This clonotype was obtained from a woman aged 40 to 55 in good health and CMV-seropositive. CDR3 sequence (DNA): TGTGCCAGCAGCCAAGACCCCGACAGTAATTCACCCCTCCACTTT. Encoded protein: CASSQDPDSNSPLHF.